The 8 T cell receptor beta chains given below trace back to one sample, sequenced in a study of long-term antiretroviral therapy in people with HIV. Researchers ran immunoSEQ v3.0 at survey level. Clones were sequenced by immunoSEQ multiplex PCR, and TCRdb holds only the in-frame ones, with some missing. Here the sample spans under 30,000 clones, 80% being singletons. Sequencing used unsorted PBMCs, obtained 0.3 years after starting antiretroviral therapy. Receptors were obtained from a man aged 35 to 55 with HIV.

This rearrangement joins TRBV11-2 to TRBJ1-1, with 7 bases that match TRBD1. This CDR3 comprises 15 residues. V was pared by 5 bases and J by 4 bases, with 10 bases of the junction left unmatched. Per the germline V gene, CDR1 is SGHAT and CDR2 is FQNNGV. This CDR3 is CASSPLGQGGTEAFF. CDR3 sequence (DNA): TGTGCCAGCAGCCCCCTGGGCCAGGGGGGCACTGAAGCTTTCTTT.

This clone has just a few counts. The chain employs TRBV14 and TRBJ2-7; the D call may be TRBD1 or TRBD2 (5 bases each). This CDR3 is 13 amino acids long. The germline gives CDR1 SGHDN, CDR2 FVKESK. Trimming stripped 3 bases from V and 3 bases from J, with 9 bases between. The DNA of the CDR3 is TGTGCCAGCAGCCAGGGACGGTACTACGAGCAGTACTTC. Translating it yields CASSQGRYYEQYF. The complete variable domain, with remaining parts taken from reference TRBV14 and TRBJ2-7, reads EAGVTQFPSHSVIEKGQTVTLRCDPISGHDNLYWYRRVMGKEIKFLLHFVKESKQDESGMPNNRFLAERTGGTYSTLKVQPAELEDSGVYFCASSQGRYYEQYFGPGTRLTVT.

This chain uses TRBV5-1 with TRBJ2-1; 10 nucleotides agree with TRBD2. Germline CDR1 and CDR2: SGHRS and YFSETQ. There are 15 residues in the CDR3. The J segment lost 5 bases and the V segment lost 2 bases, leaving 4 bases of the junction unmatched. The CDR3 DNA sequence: TGCGCCAGCAGCTTCACTAGCGGGGTCAACAATGAGCAGTTCTTC. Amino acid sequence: CASSFTSGVNNEQFF.

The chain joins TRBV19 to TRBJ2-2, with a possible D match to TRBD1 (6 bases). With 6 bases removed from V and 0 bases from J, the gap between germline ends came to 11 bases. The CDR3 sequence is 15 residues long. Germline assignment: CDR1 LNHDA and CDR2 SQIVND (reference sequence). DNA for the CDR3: TGTGCCAGTAGAACGAGGGGGTCGAACACCGGGGAGCTGTTTTTT. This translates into CASRTRGSNTGELFF.

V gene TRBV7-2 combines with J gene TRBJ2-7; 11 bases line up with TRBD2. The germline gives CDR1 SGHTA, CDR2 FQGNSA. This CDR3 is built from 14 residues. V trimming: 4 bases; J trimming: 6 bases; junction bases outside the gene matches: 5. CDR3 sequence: CASSYSGGAPEQYF. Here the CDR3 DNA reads TGTGCCAGCAGCTATAGCGGGGGGGCGCCCGAGCAGTACTTC.

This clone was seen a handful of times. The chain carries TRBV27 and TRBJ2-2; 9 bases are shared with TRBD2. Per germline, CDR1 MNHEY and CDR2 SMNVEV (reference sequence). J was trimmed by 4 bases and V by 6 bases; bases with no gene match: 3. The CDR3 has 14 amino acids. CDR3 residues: CASRLLAGTGELFF. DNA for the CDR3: TGTGCCAGCAGGTTACTAGCGGGCACCGGGGAGCTGTTTTTT.

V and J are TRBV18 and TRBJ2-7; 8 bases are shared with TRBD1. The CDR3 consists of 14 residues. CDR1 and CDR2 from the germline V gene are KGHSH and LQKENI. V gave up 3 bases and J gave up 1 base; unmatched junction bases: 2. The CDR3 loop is CASSPGTGSYEQYF. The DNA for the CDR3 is TGTGCCAGCTCACCGGGGACAGGATCCTACGAGCAGTACTTC.

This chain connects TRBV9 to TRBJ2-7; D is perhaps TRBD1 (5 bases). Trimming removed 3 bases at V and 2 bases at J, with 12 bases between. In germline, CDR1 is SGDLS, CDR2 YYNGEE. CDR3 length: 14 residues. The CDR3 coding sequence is TGTGCCAGCAGCGAGGCAGGGTCCACCTACGAGCAGTACTTC. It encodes CASSEAGSTYEQYF.